This passage covers 13 T cell receptor beta chains from one sample sequenced in a study of cytotoxic CD8 clonotypes in ibrutinib-treated CLL. Sequencing was performed with immunoSEQ multiplex PCR; in TCRdb, only in-frame clones are kept and a portion is missing. Among about 270,000 clones listed, approximately 76% were seen once. The starting material was PBMCs, obtained at disease progression, from a patient treated with ibrutinib. These receptor sequences come from a human donor with chronic lymphocytic leukemia.

The rearrangement uses TRBV28 and TRBJ1-5; 8 nucleotides match TRBD1. V gave up 2 bases and J gave up 2 bases; unmatched junction bases: 11. The CDR3 is 18 residues long. Germline CDR1 MDHEN, CDR2 SYDVKM. The CDR3, as DNA: TGTGCCAGCAGTTTACTGCTAGACAGGGGTTTTGGCAATCAGCCCCAGCATTTT. As protein: CASSLLLDRGFGNQPQHF.

The CDR3 region is CSGGLAGKETQYF. The CDR3 nucleotides read TGCAGCGGGGGACTAGCGGGGAAAGAGACCCAGTACTTC. V and J are TRBV29-1 and TRBJ2-5; 13 bases map to TRBD2. Per germline, CDR1 SQVTM and CDR2 ANQGSEA. J was trimmed by 3 bases and V by 7 bases; bases with no gene match: 2. The CDR3 spans 13 residues.

V gene TRBV7-6 combines with J gene TRBJ1-1; D gene uncertain. There are 13 residues in the CDR3. From germline, CDR1 is SGHVS and CDR2 FNYEAQ. Trimming left V 5 bases short and J 1 base short, with 8 bases between. The CDR3 region is CASSPRRNTEAFF. The CDR3 coding sequence is TGTGCCAGCAGCCCACGGAGGAACACTGAAGCTTTCTTT.

As regards this clone: A junction end diverges from the germline sequence, so it may reflect a read error. The rearrangement joins TRBV9 to TRBJ1-3; tentatively, D is TRBD1 (6 bases). Germline loops: CDR1 SGDLS, CDR2 YYNGEE. The CDR3 loop spans 14 amino acids. The CDR3 nucleotides read TGTGCCAGCAGCGTCGGGGGGGCTGGGAACACCATATATTTT. This gives the protein CASSVGGAGNTIYF.

The chain combines TRBV4-3 with TRBJ2-2; 12 positions agree with TRBD2. This CDR3 has 15 amino acids. The V gene end was trimmed by 4 bases and the J gene end by 5 bases; junction bases not matched to a gene: 2. Germline CDR1 is LGHNA and CDR2 is YSLEER. CDR3 in DNA: TGCGCCAGCAGCCCCGGACTAGCGGGGACCGGGGAGCTGTTTTTT. Its translation: CASSPGLAGTGELFF.

The genes are TRBV18 and TRBJ1-6; no firm D call. Looked up from germline, CDR1 is KGHSH and CDR2 is LQKENI. The CDR3 contains 19 residues. V shed 2 bases and J shed 0 bases, with 17 bases lying between them. The DNA of the CDR3 is TGTGCCAGCTCACCAGGTCTTATCGGGAGAAGCTCCTATAATTCACCCCTCCACTTT. It encodes CASSPGLIGRSSYNSPLHF.

This clone showed up just a few times. The CDR3 region is CTTGTQYF. For the CDR3, the DNA is TGCACTACGGGGACCCAGTACTTC. This chain uses TRBV29-1 with TRBJ2-5; D is unresolved. Germline V lookup: CDR1 SQVTM, CDR2 ANQGSEA. The CDR3 sequence is 8 residues long.

The CDR3 spells CASSLVPSGGQEQFF. The CDR3 nucleotides are TGTGCCAGCAGCTTAGTCCCTAGCGGGGGTCAAGAGCAGTTCTTC. The gene calls are TRBV11-2 and TRBJ2-1; 10 bases are shared with TRBD2. V was pared by 1 base and J by 10 bases, with 7 bases of the junction left unmatched. The length of the CDR3 is 15 residues. CDR1 and CDR2 (germline): SGHAT, FQNNGV.

This chain connects TRBV7-9 to TRBJ2-2; TRBD2 agrees at 7 bases. CDR3 length: 15 residues. Germline CDR1 is SEHNR and CDR2 is FQNEAQ (reference sequence). Trimming cost V 5 bases and J 1 base; bases outside gene matches: 4. This chain's CDR3 is CASSRLAENTGELFF. CDR3 nucleotide sequence: TGTGCCAGCAGCAGGCTAGCGGAGAACACCGGGGAGCTGTTTTTT.

The rearrangement links TRBV11-3 to TRBJ2-7; D gene uncertain. Germline V CDR1 and CDR2: SGHNT, YENEEA. V shed 0 bases and J shed 6 bases, with 12 bases lying between them. The CDR3 sequence is 14 residues long. The CDR3 protein is CASSLDPTVSEQYF. The DNA for the CDR3 is TGTGCCAGCAGCTTAGATCCGACGGTCAGCGAGCAGTACTTC.

The rearrangement joins TRBV7-6 to TRBJ2-1; 8 nucleotides agree with TRBD2. The CDR3 contains 16 residues. Germline V gene lookup returns CDR1 SGHVS and CDR2 FNYEAQ. V lost 5 bases, J lost 4 bases, and 10 bases stayed unmatched. In DNA, the CDR3 is TGTGCCAGCAGCGTACGGGGGGGAGGCTCTTACAATGAGCAGTTCTTC. It yields the protein CASSVRGGGSYNEQFF.

The chain links TRBV29-1 to TRBJ2-7; possibly TRBD1 for D (6 bases). Germline V lookup: CDR1 SQVTM, CDR2 ANQGSEA. V was shortened by 7 bases and J by 7 bases, with 17 bases between the two germline ends. The CDR3 spans 12 residues. The CDR3 loop is CSASTGSEEQYF. CDR3 nucleotide sequence: TGCAGCGCCTCGACAGGTTCGGAGGAGCAGTACTTC.

This clone turned up a few times. The chain combines TRBV10-3 with TRBJ2-5; 15 bases agree with TRBD2. The J segment lost 4 bases and the V segment lost 4 bases, leaving 7 bases of the junction unmatched. The CDR3 runs 17 residues. CDR1 is ENHRY, CDR2 SYGVKD, per germline. The CDR3 spells CAISVPGLAGGSETQYF. The CDR3 coding sequence is TGTGCCATCAGTGTTCCGGGACTAGCGGGAGGATCAGAGACCCAGTACTTC.